Included here is one T cell receptor (beta chain) sequence, with context. The antigen is unknown. Within the sample, other DNA sequences also encode this same CDR3. Germline V gene data show CDR1 as LGHNA and CDR2 as YSLEER. The CDR3 totals 15 residues. V shed 3 bases, J shed 4 bases, and the junction held 7 bases outside the gene matches. The data are from a study of shared clonotypes between healthy human individuals. As for the study in general: Researchers assigned three CD4 naive, three CD4 memory, two CD8 naive and one CD8 memory plate to each donor. Whole-study findings and limits: Non-shared clonotypes were found to have lower generation probabilities than the clonotypes that were shared by all four of the sorted-subset donors.

CD45RO-negative CD8 cells positively selected for CCR7 made up the naive population, which excluded terminally differentiated effector memory CD45RA+ cells. In replicate PCRs of sorted subsets, about 200 ng DNA, about 30,000 T cell genomes, was used. In the original analysis: As immunoSEQ supplied junction-only sequences (without quality scores), filtering differed. Only in-frame clones appear in the TCRdb table, and some are missing; sequencing was by immunoSEQ multiplex PCR. The DNA gave D and trimming, while V, J and clone size come from that table. The sample lists some 580,000 clones; roughly 98% were seen once.

Sequenced material: naive CD8+ T cells sorted from blood. The sequence came from a man aged 25 to 45 in good health. This chain joins TRBV4-3 and TRBJ2-7; 9 nucleotides match TRBD2. CDR3 residues: CASSQGVSGSYEQYF. The CDR3 coding sequence is TGCGCCAGCAGCCAGGGGGTTAGCGGGAGTTACGAGCAGTACTTC.